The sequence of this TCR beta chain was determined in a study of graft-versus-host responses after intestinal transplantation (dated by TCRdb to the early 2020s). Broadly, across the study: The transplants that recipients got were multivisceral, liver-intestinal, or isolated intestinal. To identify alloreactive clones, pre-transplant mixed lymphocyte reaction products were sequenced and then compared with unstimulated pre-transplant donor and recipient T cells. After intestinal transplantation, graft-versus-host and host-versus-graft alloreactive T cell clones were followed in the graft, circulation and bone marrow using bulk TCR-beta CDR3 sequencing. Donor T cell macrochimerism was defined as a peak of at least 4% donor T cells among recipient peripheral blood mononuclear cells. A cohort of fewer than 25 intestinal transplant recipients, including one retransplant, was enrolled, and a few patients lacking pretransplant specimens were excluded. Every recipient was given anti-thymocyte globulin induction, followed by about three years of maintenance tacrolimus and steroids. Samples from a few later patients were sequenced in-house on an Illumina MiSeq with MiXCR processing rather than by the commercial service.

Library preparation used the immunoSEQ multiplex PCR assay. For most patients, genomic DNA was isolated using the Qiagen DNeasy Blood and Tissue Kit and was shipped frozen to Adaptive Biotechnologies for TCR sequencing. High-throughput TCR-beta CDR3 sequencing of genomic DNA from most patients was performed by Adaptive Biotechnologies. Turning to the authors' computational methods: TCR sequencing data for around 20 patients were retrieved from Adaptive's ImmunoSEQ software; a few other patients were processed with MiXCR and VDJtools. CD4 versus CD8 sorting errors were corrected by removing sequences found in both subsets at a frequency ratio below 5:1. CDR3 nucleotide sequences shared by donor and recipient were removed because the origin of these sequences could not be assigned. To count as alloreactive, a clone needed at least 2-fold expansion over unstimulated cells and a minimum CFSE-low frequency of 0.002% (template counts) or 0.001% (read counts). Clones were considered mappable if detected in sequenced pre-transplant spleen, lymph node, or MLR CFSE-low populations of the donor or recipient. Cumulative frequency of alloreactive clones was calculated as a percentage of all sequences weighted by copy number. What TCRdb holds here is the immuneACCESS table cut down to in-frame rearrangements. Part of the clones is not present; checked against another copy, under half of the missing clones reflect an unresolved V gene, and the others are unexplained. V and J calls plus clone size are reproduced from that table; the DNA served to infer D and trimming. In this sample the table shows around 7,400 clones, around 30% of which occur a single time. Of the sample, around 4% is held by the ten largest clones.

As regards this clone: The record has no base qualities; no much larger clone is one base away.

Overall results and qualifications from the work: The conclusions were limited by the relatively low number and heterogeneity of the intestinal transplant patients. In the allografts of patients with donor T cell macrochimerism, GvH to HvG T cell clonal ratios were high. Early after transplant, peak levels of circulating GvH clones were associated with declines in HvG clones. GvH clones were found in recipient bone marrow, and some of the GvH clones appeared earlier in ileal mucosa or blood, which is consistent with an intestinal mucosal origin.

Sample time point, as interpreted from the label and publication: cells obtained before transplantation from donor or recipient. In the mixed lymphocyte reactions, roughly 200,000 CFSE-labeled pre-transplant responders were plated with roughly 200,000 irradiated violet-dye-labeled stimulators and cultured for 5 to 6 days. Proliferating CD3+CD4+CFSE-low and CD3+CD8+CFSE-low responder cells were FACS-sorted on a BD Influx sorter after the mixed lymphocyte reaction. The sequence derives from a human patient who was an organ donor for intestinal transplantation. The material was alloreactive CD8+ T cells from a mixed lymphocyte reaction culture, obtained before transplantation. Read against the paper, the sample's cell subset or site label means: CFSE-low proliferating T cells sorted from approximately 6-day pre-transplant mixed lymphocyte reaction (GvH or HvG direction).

The CDR3 here reads CASSPAPNGGETQYF. The bases read TGCGCCAGCAGCCCCGCCCCGAACGGGGGGGAGACCCAGTACTTC. The chain is made from TRBV4-1 and TRBJ2-5; TRBD2 lines up with 7 middle nucleotides. V is pruned by 4 bases and J by 5 bases, leaving 10 bases of the junction without a gene match. From the germline V gene, CDR1 is MGHRA and CDR2 is YSYEKL. Counted from cysteine to phenylalanine, this CDR3 has 15 amino acids. Of the read, only the CDR3 DNA is kept; its 45 bases are in frame from base 1.